This T cell receptor (beta chain) originates from a study of T cell responses to AZD1222 COVID-19 vaccine. The data were produced by immunoSEQ multiplex PCR, yet TCRdb's version contains in-frame clones alone and is incomplete. The table records 95,000 to 150,000 clones, about nine tenths of them present only once. Overall study findings and caveats: Per reports, nearly half of all spike-specific TCRs target regions that are unmutated in variants. Receipt of two AZD1222 doses was followed by a rise in Spike-specific TCR breadth and depth. Clonal diversity was possibly underestimated; the donors were predominantly white British and more often female. Distributed over spike, vaccine-associated CD4 TCRs predominated at 160-218 and 743-854.

Turning to this clone: Its antigen is not identified.

Germline CDR1 reads KGHSH; CDR2 reads LQKENI. CDR3 length: 13 amino acids. V lost 4 bases and J 5 bases, leaving 9 bases between the germline ends. The TCR comes from an adult in good health. This sequence joins TRBV18 and TRBJ2-1, with unresolved D. Sequenced here: peripheral blood, sampled on day 0 of MenACWY control vaccination. CDR3 in DNA: TGTGCCAGCTCACTGACGGTGAACAATGAGCAGTTCTTC. It translates to CASSLTVNNEQFF.